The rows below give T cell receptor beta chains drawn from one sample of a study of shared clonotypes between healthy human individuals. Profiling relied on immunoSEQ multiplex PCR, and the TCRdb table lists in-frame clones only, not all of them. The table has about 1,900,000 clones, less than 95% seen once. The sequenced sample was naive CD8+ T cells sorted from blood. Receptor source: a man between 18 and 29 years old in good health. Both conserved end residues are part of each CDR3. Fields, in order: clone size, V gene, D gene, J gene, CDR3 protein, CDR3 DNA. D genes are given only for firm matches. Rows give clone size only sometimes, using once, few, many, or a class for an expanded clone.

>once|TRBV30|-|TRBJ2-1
CAWSLEGRSSGEQFF
TGTGCCTGGAGTCTTGAGGGCCGCTCTTCCGGTGAGCAGTTCTTC
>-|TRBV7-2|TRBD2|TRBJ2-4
CASSFSGRGKNIQYF
TGTGCCAGCAGCTTTAGCGGGAGGGGAAAAAACATTCAGTACTTC
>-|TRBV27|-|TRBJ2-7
CASSLKGLSSYEQYF
TGTGCCAGCAGTTTAAAAGGACTCAGCTCCTACGAGCAGTACTTC
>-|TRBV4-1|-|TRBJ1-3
CASSQESRGPGNTIYF
TGCGCCAGCAGCCAAGAGTCCCGGGGGCCTGGAAACACCATATATTTT
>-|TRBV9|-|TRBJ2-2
CASSTEWGSAGELFF
TGTGCCAGCAGCACAGAATGGGGTTCGGCCGGGGAGCTGTTTTTT
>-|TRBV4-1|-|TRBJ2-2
CASSQDLSWSGLWGGTGELFF
TGCGCCAGCAGCCAAGATTTGAGTTGGAGCGGGCTATGGGGTGGCACCGGGGAGCTGTTTTTT
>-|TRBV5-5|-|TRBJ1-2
CASSLGQEGGYGYTF
TGTGCCAGCAGCTTGGGTCAGGAAGGGGGCTATGGCTACACCTTC
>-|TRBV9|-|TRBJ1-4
CASSVAGTANEKLFF
TGTGCCAGCAGCGTAGCCGGAACGGCTAATGAAAAACTGTTTTTT
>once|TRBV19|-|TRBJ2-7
CASSIAGISYEQYF
TGTGCCAGTAGTATTGCCGGAATCTCCTACGAGCAGTACTTC
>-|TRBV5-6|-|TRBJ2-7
CASSHRMAFPYEQYF
TGTGCCAGCAGCCACCGGATGGCTTTCCCCTACGAGCAGTACTTC
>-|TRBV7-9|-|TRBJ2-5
CASSSPLEGSQYF
TGTGCCAGCAGCTCCCCCCTGGAAGGTTCCCAGTACTTC
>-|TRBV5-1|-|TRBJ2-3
CASSLAEDSWDTQYF
TGCGCCAGCAGCTTGGCGGAAGATAGTTGGGATACGCAGTATTTT
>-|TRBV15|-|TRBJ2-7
CATSERPSIYEQYF
TGTGCCACGTCCGAACGCCCAAGCATCTACGAGCAGTACTTC
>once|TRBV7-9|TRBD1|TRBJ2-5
CASSPKDRAQETQYF
TGTGCCAGCAGCCCAAAAGACAGGGCTCAAGAGACCCAGTACTTC
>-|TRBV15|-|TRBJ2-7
CATSPIGVAEDSYEQYF
TGTGCCACCAGCCCCATCGGGGTAGCGGAGGATAGCTACGAGCAGTACTTC
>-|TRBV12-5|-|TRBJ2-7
CASGFGSSYEQYF
TGTGCTAGTGGTTTCGGCAGCTCTTACGAGCAGTACTTC
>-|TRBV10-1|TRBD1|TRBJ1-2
CASSEGQGHEIRGYTF
TGCGCCAGCAGTGAGGGACAGGGGCACGAGATACGTGGCTACACCTTC
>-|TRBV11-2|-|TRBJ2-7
CASSQPSGRIEQYF
TGTGCCAGCAGCCAACCTTCGGGAAGGATCGAGCAGTACTTC
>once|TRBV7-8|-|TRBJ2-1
CASSPRDTEFYNEQFF
TGTGCCAGCAGCCCTCGGGATACCGAATTCTACAATGAGCAGTTCTTC
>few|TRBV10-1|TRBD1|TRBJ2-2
CASGTGITGELFF
TGCGCCAGTGGGACAGGGATCACCGGGGAGCTGTTTTTT
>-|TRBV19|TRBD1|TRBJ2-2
CASSYRDRRKANTGELFF
TGTGCCAGTAGTTATCGGGACAGGAGGAAAGCGAACACCGGGGAGCTGTTTTTT
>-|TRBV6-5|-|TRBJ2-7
CASSYADRYEQYF
TGTGCCAGCAGTTACGCTGACAGATACGAGCAGTACTTC
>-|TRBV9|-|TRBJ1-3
CASSTRDPGWEEDTIYF
TGTGCCAGCAGCACGCGGGACCCCGGGTGGGAGGAGGACACCATATATTTT
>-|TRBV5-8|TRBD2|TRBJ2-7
CASSSSEISSGSSYEQYF
TGTGCCAGCAGCTCGTCGGAAATTTCAAGCGGGAGCTCCTACGAGCAGTACTTC
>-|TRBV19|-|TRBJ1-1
CATSGGKNTEAFF
TGTGCAACGTCCGGGGGCAAGAACACTGAAGCTTTCTTT
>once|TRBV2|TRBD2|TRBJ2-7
CASKVGGGPSYEQYF
TGTGCCAGCAAGGTGGGCGGGGGGCCTTCCTACGAGCAGTACTTC
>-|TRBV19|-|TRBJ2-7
CASSRWETSYEQYF
TGTGCCAGTAGTAGGTGGGAGACGTCCTACGAGCAGTACTTC
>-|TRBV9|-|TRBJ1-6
CASSVETGGDSPLHF
TGTGCCAGCAGCGTTGAGACAGGCGGGGATTCACCCCTCCACTTT
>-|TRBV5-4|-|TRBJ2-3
CASSLGEDTQYF
TGTGCCAGCAGCTTGGGAGAAGATACGCAGTATTTT
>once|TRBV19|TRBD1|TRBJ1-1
CASSTQGAQGVNTEAFF
TGTGCCAGTAGTACCCAGGGGGCTCAGGGGGTGAACACTGAAGCTTTCTTT
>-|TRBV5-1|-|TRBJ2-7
CASSAGPGSEQYF
TGCGCCAGCAGCGCGGGACCAGGGAGCGAGCAGTACTTC
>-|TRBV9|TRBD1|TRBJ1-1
CASSAGGGLDTEAFF
TGTGCCAGCAGCGCAGGAGGGGGCCTAGACACTGAAGCTTTCTTT
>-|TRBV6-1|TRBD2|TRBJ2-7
CASSEGSGGLAGGIWSYEQYF
TGTGCCAGCAGTGAAGGCTCTGGGGGACTAGCGGGAGGGATCTGGTCCTACGAGCAGTACTTC
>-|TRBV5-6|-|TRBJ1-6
CASSLDWTVNSPLHF
TGTGCCAGCAGCTTGGATTGGACAGTAAATTCACCCCTCCACTTT
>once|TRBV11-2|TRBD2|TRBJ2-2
CASHPLAAQNTGELFF
TGTGCCAGCCACCCCCTAGCGGCCCAGAACACCGGGGAGCTGTTTTTT
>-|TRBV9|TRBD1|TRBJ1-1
CASSPRGTGGEGVWDPEAFF
TGTGCCAGCAGCCCCCGAGGCACAGGGGGCGAGGGGGTATGGGACCCTGAAGCTTTCTTT
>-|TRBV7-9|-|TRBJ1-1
CASSLGWGQGITEAFF
TGTGCCAGCAGCTTAGGTTGGGGGCAGGGGATCACTGAAGCTTTCTTT
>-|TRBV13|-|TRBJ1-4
CASSLGEKLFF
TGTGCCAGCAGCTTAGGTGAAAAACTGTTTTTT
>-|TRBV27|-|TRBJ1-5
CASYSPGSNQPQHF
TGTGCCAGCTATAGTCCGGGTAGCAATCAGCCCCAGCATTTT
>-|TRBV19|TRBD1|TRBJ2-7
CASSPGTGAFGQYF
TGTGCCAGTAGTCCCGGGACAGGAGCCTTCGGGCAGTACTTC
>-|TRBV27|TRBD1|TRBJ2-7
CASSSSPDRFHEQYF
TGTGCCAGCAGTTCTTCCCCGGACAGGTTCCACGAGCAGTACTTC
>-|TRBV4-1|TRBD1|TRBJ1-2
CASSQPPRTGVFGYTF
TGCGCCAGCAGCCAACCTCCCCGGACAGGGGTATTCGGCTACACCTTC
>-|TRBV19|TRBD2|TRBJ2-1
CASSPGLAGGLINEQFF
TGTGCCAGTAGTCCGGGACTAGCGGGAGGGCTAATCAATGAGCAGTTCTTC
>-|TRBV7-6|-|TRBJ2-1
CASSSVGLYNEQFF
TGTGCCAGCAGCTCCGTGGGGCTCTACAATGAGCAGTTCTTC
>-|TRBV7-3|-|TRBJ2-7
CASSLVQGHEQYF
TGTGCCAGCAGCTTGGTGCAGGGTCACGAGCAGTACTTC
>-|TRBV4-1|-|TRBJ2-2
CASSPRPGDPNTGELFF
TGCGCCAGCAGCCCCCGCCCCGGGGATCCGAACACCGGGGAGCTGTTTTTT
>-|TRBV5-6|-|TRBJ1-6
CASSLGWVPYNSPLHF
TGTGCCAGCAGCTTGGGTTGGGTCCCCTATAATTCACCCCTCCACTTT
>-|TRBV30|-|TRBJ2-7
CAWTVTYEQYF
TGTGCCTGGACAGTAACCTACGAGCAGTACTTC
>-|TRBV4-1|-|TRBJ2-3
CASSPPSTDTQYF
TGCGCCAGCAGCCCCCCGAGCACAGATACGCAGTATTTT
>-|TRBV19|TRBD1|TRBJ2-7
CASSIPGQGYYEQYF
TGTGCCAGTAGTATACCGGGACAGGGATACTACGAGCAGTACTTC
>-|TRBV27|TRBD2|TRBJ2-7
CASSSSGRAEQYF
TGTGCCAGCAGTTCTAGCGGGAGGGCCGAGCAGTACTTC
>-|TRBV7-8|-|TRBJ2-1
CASSLDLAFADKFYNEQFF
TGTGCCAGCAGCTTAGATCTCGCTTTTGCCGACAAATTCTACAATGAGCAGTTCTTC
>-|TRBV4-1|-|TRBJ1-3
CASSQDRTSGNTIYF
TGCGCCAGCAGCCAAGATCGGACCTCTGGAAACACCATATATTTT
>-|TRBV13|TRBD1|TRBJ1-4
CASSQERQGATNEKLFF
TGTGCCAGCAGCCAAGAAAGACAGGGTGCAACTAATGAAAAACTGTTTTTT
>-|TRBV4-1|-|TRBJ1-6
CASSQGTAYSPLHF
TGCGCCAGCAGCCAAGGGACAGCGTATTCACCCCTCCACTTT
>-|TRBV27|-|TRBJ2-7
CASSSNRGGYEQYF
TGTGCCAGCAGTTCTAACAGGGGAGGCTACGAGCAGTACTTC
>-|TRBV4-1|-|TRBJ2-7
CASSQEEGGLYYEQYF
TGCGCCAGCAGCCAAGAGGAGGGGGGCCTGTACTACGAGCAGTACTTC